This T cell receptor beta chain was captured in a study of shared clonotypes between healthy human individuals. Each replicate PCR on the sorted subsets used about 220 ng DNA (about 30,000 T cell genomes). Profiling relied on immunoSEQ multiplex PCR, and the TCRdb table lists in-frame clones only, not all of them. The data contain millions of clones, 85% to 95% of them singletons. This clone was found a few times. The target antigen is unknown. Subsets obtained from CD4+ cells comprised CD45RA+ naive and CD45RA-negative memory cells. Study-wide results and caveats: Rarefaction showed sorted-subset sequencing was incomplete despite large depth.

CDR1 and CDR2 from the germline V gene are ENHRY and SYGVKD. With 4 bases clipped from V and 10 bases from J, the junction kept 2 bases outside the gene matches. The CDR3 has 11 amino acids. Sequencing was carried out using naive CD4+ T cells sorted from blood. Subset: CD45RA+ positively selected. This chain connects TRBV10-3 to TRBJ1-2; TRBD1 aligns across 8 bases. This receptor was identified in a man aged 18 to 29 in good health. This CDR3 is CAISAQGDYTF. In nucleotides, the CDR3 is TGTGCCATCAGTGCACAGGGGGACTACACCTTC.